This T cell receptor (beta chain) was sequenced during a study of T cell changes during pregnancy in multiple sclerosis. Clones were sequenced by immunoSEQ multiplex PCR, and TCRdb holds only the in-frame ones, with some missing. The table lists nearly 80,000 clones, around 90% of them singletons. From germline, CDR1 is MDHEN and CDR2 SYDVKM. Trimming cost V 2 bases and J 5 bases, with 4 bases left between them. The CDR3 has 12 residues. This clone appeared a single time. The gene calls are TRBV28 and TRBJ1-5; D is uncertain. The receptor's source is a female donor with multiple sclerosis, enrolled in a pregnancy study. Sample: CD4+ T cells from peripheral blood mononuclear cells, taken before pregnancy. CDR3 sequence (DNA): TGTGCCAGCAGTTTACAGGATCAGCCCCAGCATTTT. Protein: CASSLQDQPQHF.